Included here is one T cell receptor (beta chain) sequence, with context. What it binds is not known. The sample originates from a study of a mutant IDH1 vaccine in newly diagnosed glioma. Study-wide findings and caveats: It seemed that pseudoprogression was not linked to changes in the top peripheral T cell clonotypes.

Trimming removed 3 bases from V and 6 bases from J; junction bases left unmatched: 2. The germline gives CDR1 SGHRS, CDR2 YFSETQ. The CDR3 loop spans 14 amino acids. Described time point: baseline, week 1 (first vaccination visit). Treatment of the sample: pre-vaccination baseline after standard-of-care therapy. Clones were sequenced by immunoSEQ multiplex PCR, and TCRdb holds only the in-frame ones, with some missing. Of 60,000 to 75,000 clones in the sample, more than 65% were seen once. The J gene is TRBJ2-3, the V gene TRBV5-1; the match to TRBD2 covers 12 bases. The source of this sequence is a man over 45 with glioma. Specimen: PBMCs, collected from a glioma patient treated with radiotherapy, temozolomide or both. This CDR3 is CASSWGTSGDTQYF. Written as DNA, the CDR3 is TGCGCCAGCAGCTGGGGGACTAGCGGGGATACGCAGTATTTT.